Given below is one T cell receptor (beta chain) in context. Its antigen is as yet unknown. The data stem from a study of cytomegalovirus exposure and HLA in healthy donors. Overall study context: A subsequent analysis reported that the 100 to 150 validation repertoires were produced on the same platform that had also been used for the 550 to 750 first-cohort repertoires. Notes on the study in general: According to the study, about 180 TCR beta chains were cytomegalovirus-associated.

The CDR3 runs to 17 residues. The germline gives CDR1 MNHEY, CDR2 SMNVEV (reference sequence). The V segment lost 6 bases and the J segment 6 bases; nucleotides outside the gene matches: 12. Sequencing was performed with immunoSEQ multiplex PCR; in TCRdb, only in-frame clones are kept and a portion is missing. This sample has 60,000 to 80,000 clones, with around four fifths found just once. The V call is TRBV27, the J call TRBJ1-5, with 12 bases that match TRBD1. The sequenced sample was PBMCs. This sequence originates from a man aged 25 to 40 in good health and CMV-seronegative. The CDR3 DNA reads as TGTGCCAGCAGCCTTAGCCCGGGACAGGGGGCAGGTCAGCCCCAGCATTTT. It codes for CASSLSPGQGAGQPQHF.